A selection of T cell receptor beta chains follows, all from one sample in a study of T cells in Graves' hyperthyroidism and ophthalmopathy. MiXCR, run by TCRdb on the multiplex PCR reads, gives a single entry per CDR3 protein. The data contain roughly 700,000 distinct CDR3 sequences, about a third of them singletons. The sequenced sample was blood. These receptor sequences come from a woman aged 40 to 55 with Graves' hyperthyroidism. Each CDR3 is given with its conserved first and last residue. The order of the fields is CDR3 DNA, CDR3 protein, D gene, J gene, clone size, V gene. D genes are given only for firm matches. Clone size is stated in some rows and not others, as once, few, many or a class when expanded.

cdr3_nt: TGTGCCAGCAGATCGAGGGGGGTAACCGGGGCCAACGTCCTGACTTTC
cdr3_aa: CASRSRGVTGANVLTF
d_call: NA
j_call: TRBJ2-6
clone_size: NA
v_call: TRBV5-6

cdr3_nt: TGTGCCAGCAGTTTGGGAACCTCCGGGGCCTATGGCTACACCTTC
cdr3_aa: CASSLGTSGAYGYTF
d_call: NA
j_call: TRBJ1-2
clone_size: NA
v_call: TRBV12-3/TRBV12-4

cdr3_nt: TGTGCCATCAGTGACAGGGTGGATTACGAGCAGTACTTC
cdr3_aa: CAISDRVDYEQYF
d_call: NA
j_call: TRBJ2-7
clone_size: many
v_call: TRBV10-3

cdr3_nt: TGTGCCAGCAGCTTAGCGTCGCGGGGGGATGGCTACACCTTC
cdr3_aa: CASSLASRGDGYTF
d_call: NA
j_call: TRBJ1-2
clone_size: many
v_call: TRBV7-9

cdr3_nt: TGTGCCAGCTCACCAGACCCCCCGGACACTGAAGCTTTCTTT
cdr3_aa: CASSPDPPDTEAFF
d_call: NA
j_call: TRBJ1-1
clone_size: NA
v_call: TRBV7-2

cdr3_nt: TGTGCCAGTAGTATGCGAGGGGACAGGAGGTGGACTGAAGCTTTCTTT
cdr3_aa: CASSMRGDRRWTEAFF
d_call: TRBD1
j_call: TRBJ1-1
clone_size: NA
v_call: TRBV19

cdr3_nt: TGTGCCAGCAGCGTTTCCGGGACAGGGGGCCACTATCTGTTTTTT
cdr3_aa: CASSVSGTGGHYLFF
d_call: TRBD1
j_call: TRBJ1-4
clone_size: NA
v_call: TRBV7-2

cdr3_nt: TGCGCCAGCAGCTTCGGACAGGATTATAATGAAAAACTGTTTTTT
cdr3_aa: CASSFGQDYNEKLFF
d_call: TRBD1
j_call: TRBJ1-4
clone_size: NA
v_call: TRBV5-1

cdr3_nt: TGTGCCAGCAGTTGGGGACAGGGCACTGAAGCTTTCTTT
cdr3_aa: CASSWGQGTEAFF
d_call: TRBD1
j_call: TRBJ1-1
clone_size: many
v_call: TRBV6-5

cdr3_nt: TGTGCCAGCAGCCTGGAGGGCCAGAGCTATGGCTACACCTTC
cdr3_aa: CASSLEGQSYGYTF
d_call: NA
j_call: TRBJ1-2
clone_size: NA
v_call: TRBV7-2

cdr3_nt: TGCAGTGCCACACCCTTCCCTTTCAGGGCTTTCTTT
cdr3_aa: CSATPFPFRAFF
d_call: NA
j_call: TRBJ1-1
clone_size: NA
v_call: TRBV20-1

cdr3_nt: TGTGCCAGCAGCGTGAGGGGGGGCGTGGGCACTGAAGCTTTCTTT
cdr3_aa: CASSVRGGVGTEAFF
d_call: NA
j_call: TRBJ1-1
clone_size: many
v_call: TRBV9

cdr3_nt: TGCGCCAGCAGTGAACAGGGGGCTGGGGCCCAGCATTTT
cdr3_aa: CASSEQGAGAQHF
d_call: TRBD1
j_call: TRBJ1-5
clone_size: NA
v_call: TRBV10-2

cdr3_nt: TGTGCCAGCAGTTATCAGGGACAGAACTATGGCTACACCTTC
cdr3_aa: CASSYQGQNYGYTF
d_call: TRBD1
j_call: TRBJ1-2
clone_size: many
v_call: TRBV6-6

cdr3_nt: TGTGCCATCAGTGAAGTCGGACGCTCTAACTATGGCTACACCTTC
cdr3_aa: CAISEVGRSNYGYTF
d_call: NA
j_call: TRBJ1-2
clone_size: many
v_call: TRBV10-3

cdr3_nt: TGTGCCAGCAGCCCAGGGTACTACGAGCAGTACTTC
cdr3_aa: CASSPGYYEQYF
d_call: NA
j_call: TRBJ2-7
clone_size: few
v_call: TRBV7-8

cdr3_nt: TGTGCCAGCACTCGGGGAGGATCAGCTTTCTTT
cdr3_aa: CASTRGGSAFF
d_call: NA
j_call: TRBJ1-1
clone_size: NA
v_call: TRBV4-2

cdr3_nt: TGTGCCAGCAGCGTTAGCGGGCCTCTGGGGACCCAGTACTTC
cdr3_aa: CASSVSGPLGTQYF
d_call: TRBD2
j_call: TRBJ2-5
clone_size: few
v_call: TRBV9

cdr3_nt: TGCAGTGCTAGAGGAGGGACGGGACAGGGGAGAAACACCATATATTTT
cdr3_aa: CSARGGTGQGRNTIYF
d_call: TRBD1
j_call: TRBJ1-3
clone_size: few
v_call: TRBV20-1

cdr3_nt: TGTGCCACCAGCAGACCTCAGGGGACTAGCGGGAGCAACGAGCAGTACTTC
cdr3_aa: CATSRPQGTSGSNEQYF
d_call: TRBD2
j_call: TRBJ2-7
clone_size: NA
v_call: TRBV15

cdr3_nt: TGTGCCAGCAGCGTAGATAAGGGATTGGTCTACGAGCAGTACTTC
cdr3_aa: CASSVDKGLVYEQYF
d_call: NA
j_call: TRBJ2-7
clone_size: many
v_call: TRBV9

cdr3_nt: TGTGCCAGCTCCTCAGGAGGGCAGACCCAGTACTTC
cdr3_aa: CASSSGGQTQYF
d_call: NA
j_call: TRBJ2-5
clone_size: NA
v_call: TRBV3-1

cdr3_nt: TGCAGCGTCACGAAAGCTAACTATGGCTACACCTTC
cdr3_aa: CSVTKANYGYTF
d_call: NA
j_call: TRBJ1-2
clone_size: many
v_call: TRBV29-1

cdr3_nt: TGTGCCAGCAGTGAAGCCGAGGGGCTAGCGGGGAAAGAGACCCAGTACTTC
cdr3_aa: CASSEAEGLAGKETQYF
d_call: TRBD2
j_call: TRBJ2-5
clone_size: NA
v_call: TRBV2

cdr3_nt: TGTGCCAGCAGTCATGGACAGGCAACTGAAGCTTTCTTT
cdr3_aa: CASSHGQATEAFF
d_call: TRBD1
j_call: TRBJ1-1
clone_size: many
v_call: TRBV6-2/TRBV6-3

cdr3_nt: TGTGCCAGCAGCTCGGCCTCTGACAGAAACTATGGCTACACCTTC
cdr3_aa: CASSSASDRNYGYTF
d_call: NA
j_call: TRBJ1-2
clone_size: many
v_call: TRBV7-9

cdr3_nt: TGTGCCACCAGTGATCCCTCGGTCCACGGGGAAAAACTGTCTTTT
cdr3_aa: CATSDPSVHGEKLSF
d_call: NA
j_call: TRBJ1-4
clone_size: many
v_call: TRBV24-1

cdr3_nt: TGTGCCACCAGCAGAGCTGGCACCACTGGATGGAGAGCTTTCTTT
cdr3_aa: CATSRAGTTGWRAFF
d_call: NA
j_call: TRBJ1-1
clone_size: many
v_call: TRBV15

cdr3_nt: TGCAGTGCTAGCGTCCGAAGCGGGAGATTCGACGAGCAGTACTTC
cdr3_aa: CSASVRSGRFDEQYF
d_call: TRBD2
j_call: TRBJ2-7
clone_size: many
v_call: TRBV20-1

cdr3_nt: TGTGCCAGCAGTTACTCGGGCAGGCCCTACGAGCAGTACTTC
cdr3_aa: CASSYSGRPYEQYF
d_call: NA
j_call: TRBJ2-7
clone_size: NA
v_call: TRBV6-5

cdr3_nt: TGTGCCAGCAGTGAGACTAGCGGCAATTCCTACGAGCAGTACTTC
cdr3_aa: CASSETSGNSYEQYF
d_call: TRBD2
j_call: TRBJ2-7
clone_size: few
v_call: TRBV6-5

cdr3_nt: TGTGCCAGCACTCAACAGACAGGCTCCACTGAAGCTTTCTTT
cdr3_aa: CASTQQTGSTEAFF
d_call: NA
j_call: TRBJ1-1
clone_size: NA
v_call: TRBV12-3/TRBV12-4

cdr3_nt: TGTGCCAGCAGTTTAGGGGACAGGGTCTTCTACGAGCAGTACTTC
cdr3_aa: CASSLGDRVFYEQYF
d_call: TRBD1
j_call: TRBJ2-7
clone_size: few
v_call: TRBV27

cdr3_nt: TGTGCCAGCAAGATGTCAGGGCCTCTCTACGAGCAGTACTTC
cdr3_aa: CASKMSGPLYEQYF
d_call: NA
j_call: TRBJ2-7
clone_size: NA
v_call: TRBV12-3/TRBV12-4